Described below is a single T cell receptor (beta chain) sequence and its context. Its antigen is still unknown. The data were taken from a study of CD8 T cells in Susac syndrome. Looking at the study overall: Sequencing included Susac syndrome patients, roughly 6 of them with active disease and about eight in remission. General study findings and limits: The study's TCR sequencing and HLA analysis covered a relatively small number of individuals, and the study acknowledged this.

It was with random hexamers that roughly 0.45 to 1 ug RNA was reverse transcribed. MiXCR was run by TCRdb on the immunoSEQ multiplex PCR reads, yielding one entry per CDR3 protein. The table records 200,000 to 250,000 distinct CDR3 sequences, about 94% of them present only once. The germline gives CDR1 LGHNA, CDR2 YNFKEQ. With 0 bases removed from V and 2 bases from J, the gap between germline ends came to 10 bases. This CDR3 is 15 amino acids long. Sequencing was performed on CD4+ T cells from PBMCs. This clonotype originated in a human donor with Susac syndrome. The rearrangement uses TRBV4-2 and TRBJ2-5, with a possible D match to TRBD2 (6 bases). This CDR3 is CASSQEAGLQETQYF. CDR3 nucleotides: TGTGCCAGCAGCCAAGAAGCAGGACTACAAGAGACCCAGTACTTC.